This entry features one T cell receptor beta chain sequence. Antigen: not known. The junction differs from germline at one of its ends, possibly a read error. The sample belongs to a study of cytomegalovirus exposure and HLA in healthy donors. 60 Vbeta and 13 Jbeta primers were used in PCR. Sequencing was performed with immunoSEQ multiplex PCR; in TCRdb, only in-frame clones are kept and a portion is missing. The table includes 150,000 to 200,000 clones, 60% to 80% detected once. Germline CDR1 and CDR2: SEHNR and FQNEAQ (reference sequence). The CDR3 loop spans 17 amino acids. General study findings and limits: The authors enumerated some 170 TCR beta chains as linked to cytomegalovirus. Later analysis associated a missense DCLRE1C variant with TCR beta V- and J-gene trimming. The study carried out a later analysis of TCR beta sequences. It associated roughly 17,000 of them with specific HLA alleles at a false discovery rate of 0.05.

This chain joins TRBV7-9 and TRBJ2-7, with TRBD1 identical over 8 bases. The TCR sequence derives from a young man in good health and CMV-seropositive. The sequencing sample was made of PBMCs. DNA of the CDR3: TGTTCCAGCAGCTTATATTCTAACAGGGGGATTTCCTACGAGCAGTACTTC. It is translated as CSSSLYSNRGISYEQYF.